This T cell receptor (beta chain) was recovered during a study of identical twins. Study conclusions and caveats: Insertions were reduced in abundant cord blood beta clonotypes but not in memory repertoires. Recombination models fit unrelated individuals' TCR alpha sharing but underestimated twins'.

There were only healthy Caucasians among the donors. TCRdb re-derived calls from the 5' RACE reads in MiXCR, one entry per CDR3 protein. The data show a few hundred thousand distinct CDR3 sequences, with 13% to 15% seen just once and roughly 0.4% held by the top ten. Concerning this clonotype: Its antigen is not known.

Germline V lookup: CDR1 LGHDT, CDR2 YNNKEL (reference sequence). The CDR3 runs 17 residues. The V end lost 1 base, the J end lost 4 bases, and 14 bases lay between the germline ends. The sample was also linked to a second study, of yellow fever vaccine responses in identical twins. This second report adds: Reportedly, the T cell response mounted by twins to vaccine seemed partly convergent, partly personalized.

The source is a woman aged 18-35 years in good health. J is TRBJ2-6 and V is TRBV3-1; the D gene is possibly TRBD2 (6 bases). The sequencing sample was made of CD4+ T cells sorted from blood. The CDR3 loop reads CASSQVGGVTGANVLTF. Here the CDR3 DNA reads TGTGCCAGCAGCCAAGTGGGGGGAGTAACGGGGGCCAACGTCCTGACTTTC.